This T cell receptor (beta chain) was captured by sequencing in a study of blood T cell repertoires in COVID-19. Study context: The United States, Italy and Spain provided the acute and convalescent COVID-19 samples. The cDNA or gDNA used as material had been derived from T cells, B-cell-depleted T cells, or PBMCs.

Per the germline V gene, CDR1 is SGDLS and CDR2 is YYNGEE. The CDR3 contains 15 residues. Trimming cost V 3 bases and J 7 bases; bases outside gene matches: 10. In the original processing: Estimated nucleated cell counts came from reference gene primer amplification. Clones were read by immunoSEQ multiplex PCR, and TCRdb kept only the in-frame ones, dropping some. V and J calls and clone size are as listed in that table; D and trimming were resolved from the DNA. This sample has under 200,000 clones, with 83% found just once. Sequenced material: peripheral blood. This TCR came from a human donor in a cohort sampled during active COVID-19. The chain combines TRBV9 with TRBJ2-1, with TRBD2 matching over 7 bases. The CDR3 region has the DNA TGTGCCAGCAGCGCCCGGGACTATGGAAAAAATGAGCAGTTCTTC. It specifies CASSARDYGKNEQFF. The variable domain in full, completed from reference TRBV9 and TRBJ2-1, reads DSGVTQTPKHLITATGQRVTLRCSPRSGDLSVYWYQQSLDQGLQFLIQYYNGEERAKGNILERFSAQQFPDLHSELNLSSLELGDSALYFCASSARDYGKNEQFFGPGTRLTVL.